This is a list of T cell receptor beta chains from one sample in a study of blood T cell repertoires in COVID-19. This table comes from immunoSEQ multiplex PCR, and its TCRdb copy is limited to in-frame clones, with some not included. The sample lists about 290,000 clones; around 81% were seen once. Sample: peripheral blood. The receptors here all came from a woman aged 50 to 65 with active or convalescent COVID-19. The CDR3 runs from the conserved cysteine through the conserved F or W. The D gene is left open where the match is weak. Part of the rows lack a size; the others show once, few, many or a class for expanded clones.

>TRBJ1-1|-|-|TRBV4-2
CASSLTGTDTEAFF
TGTGCCAGCAGCCTTACAGGTACGGACACTGAAGCTTTCTTT
>TRBJ1-5|-|-|TRBV27
CASRAVGTPNQPQHF
TGTGCCAGCAGGGCCGTTGGGACACCCAATCAGCCCCAGCATTTT
>TRBJ2-1|TRBD2|-|TRBV10-3
CAISETSGRAMNEQFF
TGTGCCATCAGTGAGACTAGCGGGAGGGCCATGAATGAGCAGTTCTTC
>TRBJ1-2|TRBD1|-|TRBV12-3/TRBV12-4
CASSPTGPRGYTF
TGTGCCAGCAGCCCGACAGGGCCTCGTGGCTACACCTTC
>TRBJ2-2|-|-|TRBV4-2
CASSQEGLALGTGELFF
TGTGCCAGCAGCCAAGAGGGCCTAGCCTTAGGAACCGGGGAGCTGTTTTTT
>TRBJ1-2|TRBD1|-|TRBV2
CASSFDRGDGYTF
TGTGCCAGCAGTTTCGACAGGGGGGATGGCTACACCTTC
>TRBJ1-1|TRBD1|few|TRBV10-3
CAISQTGDPNTEAFF
TGTGCCATCAGTCAAACAGGGGACCCGAACACTGAAGCTTTCTTT
>TRBJ2-1|TRBD2|-|TRBV15
CATSRLGLENNEQFF
TGTGCCACCAGCAGACTGGGACTAGAGAACAATGAGCAGTTCTTC
>TRBJ1-2|-|few|TRBV7-2
CASSLGQALANYGYTF
TGTGCCAGCAGCTTGGGTCAGGCCCTGGCTAACTATGGCTACACCTTC
>TRBJ2-7|TRBD1|-|TRBV6-5
CASSAGTGEYEQYF
TGTGCCAGCAGCGCCGGGACAGGGGAATACGAGCAGTACTTC
>TRBJ1-1|-|-|TRBV19
CASSPFGDTEAFF
TGTGCCAGTAGTCCGTTCGGGGACACTGAAGCTTTCTTT
>TRBJ2-3|TRBD2|-|TRBV18
CASSPPGLASRNTDTQYF
TGTGCCAGCTCACCCCCGGGACTAGCGAGTAGGAACACAGATACGCAGTATTTT
>TRBJ2-7|-|-|TRBV27
CASSLSVTRGMEQYF
TGTGCCAGCAGTTTGAGCGTAACGCGGGGTATGGAGCAGTACTTC
>TRBJ1-2|-|-|TRBV3-1/TRBV3-2
CASSRMGGSGYTF
TGTGCCAGCAGCCGAATGGGCGGGAGTGGCTACACCTTC
>TRBJ2-6|TRBD1|-|TRBV28
CASSSGYGTGAGANVLTF
TGTGCCAGCAGTTCAGGGTACGGGACAGGGGCTGGGGCCAACGTCCTGACTTTC
>TRBJ2-5|TRBD2|-|TRBV5-1
CASTRGLAVQETQYF
TGCGCCAGCACCCGGGGACTAGCGGTACAAGAGACCCAGTACTTC
>TRBJ2-7|TRBD2|once|TRBV7-6
CASSLPSSGTPGEQYF
TGTGCCAGCAGCTTACCCTCAAGCGGGACTCCGGGCGAGCAGTACTTC
>TRBJ1-6|-|-|TRBV5-5
CASSQGDAAGGSPLHF
TGTGCCAGCAGCCAGGGAGATGCCGCGGGAGGTTCACCCCTCCACTTT
>TRBJ1-3|-|few|TRBV28
CASTLRGGTTGNTIYF
TGTGCCAGCACCCTACGGGGAGGGACCACTGGAAACACCATATATTTT
>TRBJ2-2|TRBD1|-|TRBV29-1
CSAASLGQGGTGELFF
TGCAGCGCCGCGAGTCTGGGACAGGGGGGCACCGGGGAGCTGTTTTTT
>TRBJ1-5|TRBD1|once|TRBV5-6
CASSRRDSLGPQHF
TGTGCCAGCAGCAGAAGGGACAGCCTTGGGCCCCAGCATTTT
>TRBJ1-3|TRBD1|-|TRBV5-1
CASSFQPGGSSGNTIYF
TGCGCCAGCAGCTTCCAGCCAGGGGGATCCTCTGGAAACACCATATATTTT
>TRBJ2-4|-|once|TRBV27
CASSEIGWLAKNIQYF
TGTGCCAGCAGTGAAATTGGTTGGCTAGCCAAAAACATTCAGTACTTC
>TRBJ2-5|-|-|TRBV2
CASMWAVQETQYF
TGTGCCAGCATGTGGGCAGTTCAAGAGACCCAGTACTTC
>TRBJ2-1|-|-|TRBV7-6
CASSLTEGAYNEQFF
TGTGCCAGCAGCTTAACGGAGGGCGCCTACAATGAGCAGTTCTTC
>TRBJ2-1|TRBD2|-|TRBV5-4
CASSPPTSGLAYEQFF
TGTGCCAGCAGCCCCCCGACTAGCGGACTGGCATATGAGCAGTTCTTC
>TRBJ1-5|-|-|TRBV19
CASSIGNTGQPQHF
TGTGCCAGTAGTATAGGAAACACGGGTCAGCCCCAGCATTTT
>TRBJ1-2|-|-|TRBV28
CASSHREYGYTF
TGTGCCAGCAGCCATAGGGAGTATGGCTACACCTTC
>TRBJ1-2|-|-|TRBV21-1
CVLPEVGRDGYTF
TGTGTCCTCCCCGAGGTGGGGCGAGATGGCTACACCTTC
>TRBJ1-3|TRBD1|-|TRBV4-2
CASSPTGTGSSGNTIYF
TGTGCCAGCAGCCCAACCGGGACAGGGAGCTCTGGAAACACCATATATTTT
>TRBJ2-7|-|-|TRBV12-3/TRBV12-4
CASGRRESYEQYF
TGTGCCAGCGGTAGGAGGGAGTCCTACGAGCAGTACTTC
>TRBJ1-1|-|-|TRBV6-2/TRBV6-3
CASSYPTRTWRDEAFF
TGTGCCAGCAGTTACCCCACTCGGACCTGGCGGGATGAAGCTTTCTTT
>TRBJ2-7|TRBD2|-|TRBV5-4
CASSSSGGPAPYEQYF
TGTGCCAGCAGCTCCTCGGGGGGTCCCGCCCCCTACGAGCAGTACTTC
>TRBJ1-1|-|-|TRBV13
CASSLDRQGNTEAFF
TGTGCCAGCAGCTTAGATCGCCAGGGGAACACTGAAGCTTTCTTT
>TRBJ2-7|TRBD1|once|TRBV6-2/TRBV6-3
CASSWTGGYEQYF
TGTGCCAGCAGTTGGACAGGGGGCTACGAGCAGTACTTC
>TRBJ1-4|-|-|TRBV28
CASRTTGNEKLFF
TGTGCCAGCAGGACTACAGGGAATGAAAAACTGTTTTTT
>TRBJ2-7|TRBD2|-|TRBV28
CASSPRGLAGIYEQYF
TGTGCCAGCAGTCCGCGGGGACTAGCGGGGATCTACGAGCAGTACTTC
>TRBJ2-7|TRBD2|-|TRBV19
CASSTSSGSYEQYF
TGTGCCAGTAGTACCTCTAGCGGATCCTACGAGCAGTACTTC
>TRBJ2-4|TRBD1|-|TRBV9
CASSVGAWDSLNIQYF
TGTGCCAGCAGCGTGGGAGCCTGGGACAGTTTAAACATTCAGTACTTC
>TRBJ2-2|TRBD2|-|TRBV30
CAWSPPRGGNTGELFF
TGTGCCTGGAGCCCTCCCCGGGGGGGTAACACCGGGGAGCTGTTTTTT
>TRBJ1-2|TRBD1|-|TRBV5-1
CASSLGRRQGNGYTF
TGCGCCAGCAGCTTGGGCCGCCGACAGGGGAATGGCTACACCTTC
>TRBJ1-1|TRBD1|-|TRBV5-1
CASRIGTGSMMNTEAFF
TGCGCCAGCAGGATTGGGACAGGGTCCATGATGAACACTGAAGCTTTCTTT
>TRBJ2-3|-|-|TRBV2
CASRTGGGADTQYF
TGTGCCAGCAGGACCGGGGGAGGTGCAGATACGCAGTATTTT
>TRBJ1-1|TRBD1|-|TRBV27
CASSGNRGTEAFF
TGTGCCAGCAGTGGAAACAGGGGCACTGAAGCTTTCTTT
>TRBJ2-4|TRBD1|-|TRBV7-9
CASSPGQLKPLAKNIQYF
TGTGCCAGCAGCCCGGGACAGCTAAAACCCCTAGCCAAAAACATTCAGTACTTC
>TRBJ1-6|TRBD1|-|TRBV18
CASSLNRGSPLHF
TGTGCCAGCTCTCTTAACAGGGGATCACCCCTCCACTTT
>TRBJ1-2|-|-|TRBV5-4
CASSKRQNQAPGYTF
TGTGCCAGCAGCAAGCGACAGAACCAGGCCCCTGGCTACACCTTC
>TRBJ1-2|-|-|TRBV28
CASSWGLGGGYTF
TGTGCCAGCAGTTGGGGTTTAGGGGGAGGCTACACCTTC
>TRBJ1-1|-|-|TRBV19
CASSEHLVAAEAFF
TGTGCCAGTAGTGAACATTTGGTTGCGGCTGAAGCTTTCTTT
>TRBJ2-5|-|-|TRBV18
CASSPNRRSQETQYF
TGTGCCAGCTCACCAAACCGGAGGAGCCAAGAGACCCAGTACTTC
>TRBJ2-7|-|-|TRBV5-1
CASSFDTYTSYEQYF
TGCGCCAGCAGCTTCGACACCTACACTTCCTACGAGCAGTACTTC